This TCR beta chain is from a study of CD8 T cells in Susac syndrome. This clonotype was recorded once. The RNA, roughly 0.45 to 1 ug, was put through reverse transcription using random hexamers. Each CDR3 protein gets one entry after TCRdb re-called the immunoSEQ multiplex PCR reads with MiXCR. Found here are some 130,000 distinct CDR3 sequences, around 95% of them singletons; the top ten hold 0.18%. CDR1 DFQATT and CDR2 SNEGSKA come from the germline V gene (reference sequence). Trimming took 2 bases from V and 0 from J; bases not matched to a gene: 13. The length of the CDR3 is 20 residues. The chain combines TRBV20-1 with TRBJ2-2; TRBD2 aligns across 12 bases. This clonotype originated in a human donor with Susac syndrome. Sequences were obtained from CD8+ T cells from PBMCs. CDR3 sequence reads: CSARSRLAGGPLANTGELFF. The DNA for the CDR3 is TGCAGTGCTAGAAGTCGGCTAGCGGGAGGGCCGTTAGCGAACACCGGGGAGCTGTTTTTT.